The 32 T cell receptor beta chains listed next were all sequenced from one sample in a study of Ad26.COV2.S vaccination and SARS-CoV-2 variants. Sample treatment: 15 to 20 received Ad26.COV2.S at low or high dose, single or two shots; several received placebo; per-sample allocation not given. Samples analyzed were those drawn on day 63 after the first vaccine or placebo injection. Sequencing was performed with immunoSEQ multiplex PCR; in TCRdb, only in-frame clones are kept and a portion is missing. The data contain about 350,000 clones, about 87% of them singletons. The source was peripheral blood, collected in a trial of Ad26.COV2.S vaccine versus placebo. The receptors shown here come from a person aged 18-65 years who received the Ad26.COV2.S COVID-19 vaccine or a placebo.

The rearrangement links TRBV30 to TRBJ1-5; D not resolved. The germline V gene has CDR1 GTSNPN and CDR2 SVGIG (reference sequence). Trimming took 5 bases from V and 2 from J, leaving 10 bases between them. The CDR3 sequence is 13 residues long. The CDR3 region has the DNA TGTGCCTGGGGAGCATTTGGCAATCAGCCCCAGCATTTT. It translates to CAWGAFGNQPQHF. Variable domain in full (rest from reference TRBV30 and TRBJ1-5): SQTIHQWPATLVQPVGSPLSLECTVEGTSNPNLYWYRQAAGRGLQLLFYSVGIGQISSEVPQNLSASRPQDRQFILSSKKLLLSDSGFYLCAWGAFGNQPQHFGDGTRLSIL.

This chain joins TRBV24-1 and TRBJ1-5; 7 bases fit TRBD1. Germline V gene lookup returns CDR1 KGHDR and CDR2 SFDVKD. The CDR3 has 22 residues. The junction had 22 bases not matched to a gene; V was cut back by 3 bases and J by 0 bases. In nucleotides, the CDR3 is TGTGCCACCAGTGATAGGGTAAAGGTGGGACAGAATCCCTACGATAGCAATCAGCCCCAGCATTTT. Protein product: CATSDRVKVGQNPYDSNQPQHF.

This sequence joins TRBV3-1 (or the pseudogene TRBV3-2) and TRBJ1-2; D unresolved. From germline, CDR1 is LGHDT and CDR2 YNNKEL (reference sequence). The CDR3 sequence is 14 residues long. The V end was cut by 1 base, the J end by 0 bases, with 6 bases between. The CDR3 is CASSQATPNYGYTF. The CDR3 nucleotides read TGTGCCAGCAGCCAAGCTACCCCTAACTATGGCTACACCTTC.

The V call is TRBV4-2, the J call TRBJ2-3; 11 bases fit TRBD2. The CDR3 length is 19 residues. J was trimmed by 4 bases and V by 0 bases; bases with no gene match: 12. Germline CDR1 is LGHNA and CDR2 is YNFKEQ. The CDR3: CASSQDLYELAGGSDTQYF. The CDR3 region has the DNA TGTGCCAGCAGCCAAGATTTGTATGAGCTAGCGGGAGGATCAGATACGCAGTATTTT.

This CDR3 is CASSLLRSYEQYF. CDR3 DNA: TGTGCCAGCAGTTTACTGAGATCCTACGAGCAGTACTTC. The J gene is TRBJ2-7, the V gene TRBV6-6; D not resolved. Trimming pared 4 bases from V and 1 base from J, leaving 8 bases between. CDR1 MNHNY and CDR2 SVGAGI come from the germline V gene (reference sequence). The CDR3 has 13 amino acids.

The CDR3 here is CASSQDFTRGHFNYGYTF. The CDR3 nucleotides read TGTGCCAGCAGCCAAGATTTTACCAGGGGGCACTTTAACTATGGCTACACCTTC. The gene calls are TRBV4-2 and TRBJ1-2; TRBD1 aligns across 8 bases. After removal of 0 bases from V and 1 base from J, the junction contained 10 bases not matched to a gene. The CDR3 is 18 amino acids. In germline, CDR1 is LGHNA, CDR2 YNFKEQ.

This clone has a single count. The chain carries TRBV9 and TRBJ2-1; 9 positions match TRBD2. Germline V gene sequence: CDR1 SGDLS, CDR2 YYNGEE. The ends lost 2 bases at V and 7 bases at J; junction bases unmatched: 7. This CDR3 contains 15 residues. CDR3 sequence reads: CASSVAGGPHNEQFF. CDR3 DNA sequence: TGTGCCAGCAGCGTGGCGGGGGGGCCTCATAATGAGCAGTTCTTC.

V usage is TRBV29-1 and J usage is TRBJ1-5, with D uncertain. Germline CDR1 reads SQVTM; CDR2 reads ANQGSEA. This CDR3 has 13 amino acids. The V and J ends lost 4 bases and 3 bases respectively, with 10 bases between them. CDR3 coding DNA: TGCAGCGTTGCGCCGGGGAACAATCAGCCCCAGCATTTT. It translates to CSVAPGNNQPQHF.

The chain joins TRBV7-2 to TRBJ2-5, with TRBD2 identical over 8 bases. Germline V gives CDR1 SGHTA, CDR2 FQGNSA. Trimming took 6 bases from V and 5 from J; bases not matched to a gene: 8. The CDR3 loop spans 14 amino acids. CDR3 bases: TGTGCCAGCAGTAATACGGGGGGGCTGGAGACCCAGTACTTC. This translates into CASSNTGGLETQYF.

J is TRBJ2-2 and V is TRBV27, with TRBD1 matching over 7 bases. Per the germline V gene, CDR1 is MNHEY and CDR2 is SMNVEV (reference sequence). V shed 3 bases, J shed 6 bases, and the junction held 4 bases outside the gene matches. The length of the CDR3 is 14 residues. The CDR3 coding sequence is TGTGCCAGCAGTTTTTACAGGGGCGCCGGGGAGCTGTTTTTT. Its protein product is CASSFYRGAGELFF.

The chain recombines TRBV30 with TRBJ1-6, with D unclear. The CDR3 covers 15 residues. Germline lookup yields CDR1 GTSNPN and CDR2 SVGIG (reference sequence). The germline V and J ends were trimmed by 0 bases and 7 bases, with 13 bases remaining between them. CDR3 region: CAWSVRQDANSPLHF. The CDR3 region has the DNA TGTGCCTGGAGTGTACGCCAGGACGCGAATTCACCCCTCCACTTT. Filled out from reference TRBV30 and TRBJ1-6, the complete variable domain reads SQTIHQWPATLVQPVGSPLSLECTVEGTSNPNLYWYRQAAGRGLQLLFYSVGIGQISSEVPQNLSASRPQDRQFILSSKKLLLSDSGFYLCAWSVRQDANSPLHFGNGTRLTVT.

V is TRBV18 and J is TRBJ2-3; no clear D. Trimming left V 5 bases short and J 0 bases short, with 12 bases between. The CDR3 length is 15 residues. Germline values: CDR1 KGHSH, CDR2 LQKENI. The CDR3 here is CASSKVAGSTDTQYF. Written as DNA, the CDR3 is TGTGCCAGCTCAAAGGTCGCCGGAAGCACAGATACGCAGTATTTT.

V is TRBV10-3 and J is TRBJ1-5; the D gene is possibly TRBD1 (6 bases). The CDR3 is 13 amino acids. V was clipped by 6 bases and J by 5 bases, with 11 bases between them. Germline CDR1 ENHRY, CDR2 SYGVKD. DNA of the CDR3: TGTGCCATCAGCCGGGACACCGATCAGCCCCAGCATTTT. Amino acids: CAISRDTDQPQHF.

This chain links TRBV3-1 (or the pseudogene TRBV3-2) with TRBJ1-2; D ambiguous. V lost 1 base, J lost 2 bases, and 11 bases lay in between. This CDR3 spans 15 amino acids. Per germline, CDR1 LGHDT and CDR2 YNNKEL (reference sequence). The CDR3 DNA reads TGTGCCAGCAGCCAAGTCCGCCGCCGGAACTATGGCTACACCTTC. This sequence encodes CASSQVRRRNYGYTF.

The gene calls are TRBV11-2 and TRBJ1-2; TRBD1 agrees at 9 bases. This CDR3 has 14 amino acids. CDR1 and CDR2 from the germline V gene are SGHAT and FQNNGV. Trimming cost V 6 bases and J 4 bases; bases outside gene matches: 6. For the CDR3, the DNA is TGTGCCAGCAGACGGACAGGGGTAGTCTATGGCTACACCTTC. This gives the protein CASRRTGVVYGYTF. Combining the CDR3 with reference TRBV11-2 and TRBJ1-2 gives the whole variable domain EAGVAQSPRYKIIEKRQSVAFWCNPISGHATLYWYQQILGQGPKLLIQFQNNGVVDDSQLPKDRFSAERLKGVDSTLKIQPAKLEDSAVYLCASRRTGVVYGYTFGSGTRLTVV.

The rearrangement uses TRBV19 and TRBJ2-3; 7 bases fit TRBD2. Germline V lookup: CDR1 LNHDA, CDR2 SQIVND (reference sequence). This CDR3 comprises 15 residues. The V and J ends lost 3 bases and 1 base, in that order; junction bases with no gene match: 4. Written as DNA, the CDR3 is TGTGCCAGTAGTATTGGCGGGGGAGGCACAGATACGCAGTATTTT. This sequence encodes CASSIGGGGTDTQYF. Combining the CDR3 with reference TRBV19 and TRBJ2-3 gives the whole variable domain DGGITQSPKYLFRKEGQNVTLSCEQNLNHDAMYWYRQDPGQGLRLIYYSQIVNDFQKGDIAEGYSVSREKKESFPLTVTSAQKNPTAFYLCASSIGGGGTDTQYFGPGTRLTVL.

The chain is built from TRBV19 and TRBJ1-1, with unresolved D. Germline V CDR1 and CDR2: LNHDA, SQIVND (reference sequence). The CDR3 extends over 16 amino acids. Trimming removed 3 bases at V and 3 bases at J, with 17 bases between. Written as DNA, the CDR3 is TGTGCCAGTAGTATTAAGCTCGGACCCGCGCACACTGAAGCTTTCTTT. Translation gives CASSIKLGPAHTEAFF.

This chain connects TRBV5-1 to TRBJ2-6, with D perhaps given as TRBD1 or TRBD2 (5 bases each). Per the germline V gene, CDR1 is SGHRS and CDR2 is YFSETQ. V lost 3 bases and J lost 4, with 17 bases in between. This CDR3 has 17 amino acids. The CDR3 DNA reads TGCGCCAGCAGCTCCTCCGGGGCACTGAGGGGGGCCAACGTCCTGACTTTC. Protein: CASSSSGALRGANVLTF.

This clone appeared once. V and J are TRBV2 and TRBJ1-5; D is possibly TRBD1 (5 bases). The length of the CDR3 is 13 residues. Germline lookup yields CDR1 SNHLY and CDR2 FYNNEI. The germline V and J ends were trimmed by 7 bases and 9 bases, with 16 bases remaining between them. This CDR3 reads CASKAPGSGPQHF. The CDR3, as DNA: TGTGCCAGCAAGGCCCCAGGGTCGGGGCCCCAGCATTTT.

This sequence joins TRBV7-2 and TRBJ1-2; D might be TRBD1 (5 bases). The V gene lost 3 bases and the J gene lost 0 bases, with 17 bases spanning the gap. Germline V lookup: CDR1 SGHTA, CDR2 FQGNSA. The CDR3 extends over 17 amino acids. This CDR3 reads CASSFWYKRDANYGYTF. Here the CDR3 DNA reads TGTGCCAGCAGCTTTTGGTACAAACGGGACGCTAACTATGGCTACACCTTC.

CDR3 coding DNA: TGCGCCAGCAGCCAAGGGTGGGCAGGGACCTACGAGCAGTACTTC. It encodes CASSQGWAGTYEQYF. J is TRBJ2-7 and V is TRBV4-3; possible D gene TRBD1, 5 bases. The V end was cut by 1 base, the J end by 2 bases, with 12 bases between. Germline assignment: CDR1 LGHNA and CDR2 YSLEER. The CDR3 is made up of 15 amino acids.

As DNA, the CDR3 is TGTGCCAGCAGCAGAATCGAGGGGAACTATGGCTACACCTTC. It translates to CASSRIEGNYGYTF. This sequence joins TRBV4-2 and TRBJ1-2; TRBD1 is a possible D gene (5 bases). Germline CDR1 LGHNA, CDR2 YNFKEQ. With 5 bases removed from V and 2 bases from J, the gap between germline ends came to 12 bases. The CDR3 extends over 14 amino acids.

The chain is built from TRBV7-8 and TRBJ1-1; D is unclear. The CDR3 is 15 residues long. Germline CDR1 and CDR2: SGHVS and FQNEAQ. Trimming removed 1 base at V and 4 bases at J, with 13 bases between. The CDR3 sequence is CASSLEASLGTEAFF. CDR3 nucleotide sequence: TGTGCCAGCAGCTTAGAAGCCAGCCTGGGCACTGAAGCTTTCTTT.

The chain employs TRBV2 and TRBJ1-5; D is perhaps TRBD1 (5 bases). V was cut by 5 bases and J by 0 bases, with 11 bases left in between. The CDR3 spans 15 residues. Germline assignment: CDR1 SNHLY and CDR2 FYNNEI. This CDR3 is CASSRRGTSNQPQHF. The DNA of the CDR3 is TGTGCCAGCAGTAGGCGAGGGACTAGCAATCAGCCCCAGCATTTT.

The rearrangement links TRBV6-4 to TRBJ1-6, with 10 bases identical to TRBD1. Trimming removed 4 bases from V and 13 bases from J; junction bases left unmatched: 10. The CDR3 contains 15 residues. Germline assignment: CDR1 MRHNA and CDR2 SNTAGT. The CDR3 sequence is CASSADRTGGTPLHF. The CDR3 DNA sequence: TGTGCCAGCAGTGCCGACCGGACAGGGGGTACCCCCCTCCACTTT.

The chain couples TRBV6-5 to TRBJ1-1; D not resolved. The CDR3 length is 15 residues. V was trimmed by 4 bases and J by 1 base, leaving 13 bases between them. Germline loops: CDR1 MNHEY, CDR2 SVGAGI. CDR3 protein: CASSWFGVGNTEAFF. As DNA, the CDR3 is TGTGCCAGCAGTTGGTTCGGGGTTGGGAACACTGAAGCTTTCTTT.

The genes are TRBV6-5 and TRBJ1-1, with unresolved D. The V gene's germline CDR1 is MNHEY and CDR2 SVGAGI. Trimming took 5 bases from V and 1 from J, leaving 14 bases between them. This CDR3 contains 15 residues. The CDR3 DNA reads as TGTGCCAGCAGTCCAAACACCGGTGGGAACACTGAAGCTTTCTTT. The encoded protein is CASSPNTGGNTEAFF.

This chain links TRBV7-2 with TRBJ1-2; D not certain. This CDR3 is built from 14 residues. Trimming cost V 7 bases and J 4 bases, with 16 bases left between them. CDR1 SGHTA and CDR2 FQGNSA come from the germline V gene. The CDR3 spells CASNLSAGPYGYTF. The DNA of the CDR3 is TGTGCCAGCAACCTCAGCGCAGGACCCTATGGCTACACCTTC.

This clone was seen a handful of times. CDR3 nucleotide sequence: TGCGCCAGCAGCTTGAAAACCCCCGGCGGGAGCGAGGGAAACAGAGAGACCCAGTACTTC. Translated, it gives CASSLKTPGGSEGNRETQYF. The V gene is TRBV5-1, the J gene TRBJ2-5; TRBD2 aligns across 7 bases. The CDR3 spans 20 residues. The V and J ends lost 1 base and 4 bases, in that order; junction bases with no gene match: 22. The germline V gene encodes CDR1 SGHRS and CDR2 YFSETQ.

The rearrangement uses TRBV29-1 and TRBJ1-2; 8 nucleotides match TRBD1. The CDR3 loop spans 13 amino acids. CDR1 is SQVTM and CDR2 is ANQGSEA in the germline V gene. The V gene end was trimmed by 7 bases and the J gene end by 4 bases; junction bases not matched to a gene: 8. The CDR3, as DNA: TGCAGCGACCGACAGGGGTCGGCCTATGGCTACACCTTC. Translated, it gives CSDRQGSAYGYTF.

The chain links TRBV30 to TRBJ2-3; no firm D call. Trimming stripped 2 bases from V and 4 bases from J, with 10 bases between. The germline CDR1 and CDR2 sequences are GTSNPN and SVGIG (reference sequence). The CDR3 runs 13 residues. The chain's CDR3 is CAWSPLASDTQYF. As DNA, the CDR3 is TGTGCCTGGAGTCCCTTGGCATCAGATACGCAGTATTTT.

The chain recombines TRBV4-2 with TRBJ2-1, with 8 bases lining up with TRBD2. V gave up 1 base and J gave up 9 bases; unmatched junction bases: 8. From germline, CDR1 is LGHNA and CDR2 YNFKEQ. This CDR3 is 15 amino acids long. The CDR3 here is CASSQGGSGDGEQFF. In DNA, the CDR3 is TGTGCCAGCAGCCAAGGTGGTAGCGGGGACGGTGAGCAGTTCTTC.